The 14 T cell receptor beta chains listed next were all sequenced from one sample in a study of identical twins. One entry per CDR3 protein results from TCRdb running MiXCR on the 5' RACE reads. Of about 690,000 distinct CDR3 sequences in the sample, 6% to 6.5% were seen once. Sequences were obtained from naive T cells sorted from blood. The receptors here all came from a man younger than 30 in good health.

V and J are TRBV20-1 and TRBJ1-5; a possible D gene is TRBD1 (6 bases). V was cut by 2 bases and J by 8 bases, with 13 bases left in between. CDR3 length equals 13 residues. Per the germline V gene, CDR1 is DFQATT and CDR2 is SNEGSKA (reference sequence). The CDR3 spells CSARMGQGEPQHF. DNA for the CDR3: TGCAGTGCTAGAATGGGACAAGGGGAGCCCCAGCATTTT.

This clonotype has ten or more counts. CDR3 in amino acids: CASSQDGQRNSPLHF. The CDR3 DNA sequence: TGTGCCAGCAGCCAAGATGGACAACGTAATTCACCCCTCCACTTT. V is TRBV4-2 and J is TRBJ1-6; D may be TRBD1 (5 bases). The CDR3 contains 15 residues. V gave up 0 bases and J gave up 6 bases, with 9 bases separating them. Germline values: CDR1 LGHNA, CDR2 YNFKEQ.

This clonotype was seen repeatedly, ten times or more. The rearrangement uses TRBV20-1 and TRBJ1-5, with D possibly TRBD1 on 5 matching bases. Germline V gene data show CDR1 as DFQATT and CDR2 as SNEGSKA (reference sequence). This CDR3 contains 12 residues. The V and J ends lost 5 bases and 5 bases respectively, with 10 bases between them. Here the CDR3 reads CSAQRGDQPQHF. Here the CDR3 DNA reads TGCAGTGCTCAGAGGGGCGATCAGCCCCAGCATTTT.

The chain combines TRBV5-1 with TRBJ1-4, with D possibly TRBD1 on 5 matching bases. This CDR3 region has 13 residues. Germline loops: CDR1 SGHRS, CDR2 YFSETQ. V lost 0 bases, J lost 10 bases, and 10 bases lay in between. CDR3 protein: CASSLEWDGKLFF. The CDR3 bases are TGCGCCAGCAGCTTGGAGTGGGACGGAAAACTGTTTTTT.

Many counts were recorded for this clonotype. V and J are TRBV9 and TRBJ2-1; the match to TRBD2 covers 9 bases. CDR1 and CDR2 (germline): SGDLS, YYNGEE. There are 13 residues in the CDR3. The V segment lost 4 bases and the J segment 15 bases; nucleotides outside the gene matches: 11. In nucleotides, the CDR3 is TGTGCCAGCAGCCATCAACCGGGACTAGCAACGTTCTTC. Translating it yields CASSHQPGLATFF.

In the case of this clonotype: This likely comes from a read error, as the CDR3 has no conserved phenylalanine or tryptophan at its end. The chain joins TRBV18 to TRBJ2-7; D gene ambiguous. Germline lookup yields CDR1 KGHSH and CDR2 LQKENI. This CDR3 is 16 amino acids long. V was trimmed by 0 bases and J by 3 bases, leaving 15 bases between them. CDR3 in amino acids: CASSPPGRANIYEQYS. CDR3 nucleotide sequence: TGTGCCAGCTCACCACCGGGAAGGGCCAACATCTACGAGCAGTACTCC.

V gene TRBV27 combines with J gene TRBJ2-6, with 12 bases matching TRBD2. V was clipped by 5 bases and J by 3 bases; unmatched bases: 5. The CDR3 covers 17 residues. Germline-derived CDR1 and CDR2 are MNHEY and SMNVEV (reference sequence). The CDR3 here is CASSPTSGRSGANVLTF. Written as DNA, the CDR3 is TGTGCCAGCAGTCCGACTAGCGGGAGAAGTGGGGCCAACGTCCTGACTTTC.

CDR3 loop: CATSRGGGNETQYF. Here the CDR3 DNA reads TGTGCCACCAGCAGAGGGGGCGGGAATGAGACCCAGTACTTC. The V call is TRBV15, the J call TRBJ2-5, with D perhaps TRBD2 (6 bases). The CDR3 contains 14 residues. Germline-derived CDR1 and CDR2 are LNHNV and YYDKDF (reference sequence). Trimming took 1 base from V and 5 from J, leaving 11 bases between them.

This clonotype was recorded at least ten times. The chain combines TRBV10-3 with TRBJ2-2; D call uncertain. Germline V gene data show CDR1 as ENHRY and CDR2 as SYGVKD. Deletions cut 0 bases from V and 6 bases from J, with 5 bases between. The CDR3 consists of 13 residues. The CDR3 DNA sequence: TGTGCCATCAGTGAGTCGATCCCCGGGGAGCTGTTTTTT. Protein sequence: CAISESIPGELFF.

There are many counts of this clonotype. The J gene is TRBJ2-3, the V gene TRBV5-1; D possibly corresponds to TRBD1 (5 bases). The CDR3 covers 16 residues. From germline, CDR1 is SGHRS and CDR2 YFSETQ. The V and J ends lost 0 bases and 2 bases respectively, with 13 bases between them. CDR3 amino acids: CASSLGGQGLTDTQYF. The CDR3 nucleotides are TGCGCCAGCAGCTTGGGGGGCCAGGGCCTCACAGATACGCAGTATTTT.

This clonotype was counted many times. This rearrangement joins TRBV12-3 or TRBV12-4 to TRBJ1-5; D ambiguous. CDR3 size: 12 residues. V was trimmed by 6 bases and J by 5 bases, leaving 8 bases between them. The CDR3 region is CASRPRDQPQHF. CDR3 DNA sequence: TGTGCCAGCAGACCTAGGGATCAGCCCCAGCATTTT.

The V call is TRBV20-1, the J call TRBJ2-5; 8 bases map to TRBD1. Losses at the gene ends were 5 bases for V and 5 bases for J; bases not matched to a gene: 10. Germline-derived CDR1 and CDR2 are DFQATT and SNEGSKA (reference sequence). The CDR3 totals 14 residues. The CDR3 DNA reads TGCAGTGCTCTCCTACAGGGGGTCAGGGAGACCCAGTACTTC. Translating it yields CSALLQGVRETQYF.

This clonotype occurred many times. V and J are TRBV12-3 or TRBV12-4 and TRBJ2-1; D might be TRBD1 (5 bases). The CDR3 runs to 13 residues. V was shortened by 6 bases and J by 3 bases, with 9 bases between the two germline ends. Written as DNA, the CDR3 is TGTGCCAGCAGGCGCAGGGTCTACAATGAGCAGTTCTTC. It encodes CASRRRVYNEQFF.

V usage is TRBV5-1 and J usage is TRBJ2-5, with 10 bases fitting TRBD2. The germline V gene encodes CDR1 SGHRS and CDR2 YFSETQ. J was trimmed by 2 bases and V by 2 bases; bases with no gene match: 6. There are 16 residues in the CDR3. The CDR3 coding sequence is TGCGCCAGCAGCTTCCTAGCGGGAGTAGGGCAAGAGACCCAGTACTTC. Encoded protein: CASSFLAGVGQETQYF.